Here is one T cell receptor (beta chain) with its context. CDR3 regions were amplified by Arm-PCR using iRepertoire HTBI primers to build TCR beta libraries. TCRdb fed the multiplex PCR reads into MiXCR, producing one record per CDR3 protein. The sample contains 350,000 to 500,000 distinct CDR3 sequences, 21% of which appear only once. These data originate in a study of regulatory T cells in long-lasting Graves disease. Time point reported: persistent/refractory GD, antithyroid drugs over 5 years with positive TRAb. With RNA extracted from PBMCs as input, the TCR library was made. The V and J ends lost 5 bases and 7 bases respectively, with 17 bases between them. The CDR3 contains 15 residues. CDR1 and CDR2 (germline): SGHTA, FQGTGA.

The V and J genes are TRBV7-3 and TRBJ2-2; D might be TRBD1 (7 bases). The sequence came from a female donor with Graves disease. The material sequenced was peripheral blood mononuclear cells (PBMCs), taken when the disease was refractory, from a patient treated with antithyroid drugs. CDR3 loop: CASSPRSGGYGELFF. CDR3 DNA: TGTGCCAGCAGCCCCCGGTCAGGGGGGTACGGGGAGCTGTTTTTT.